The table lists the clone carrying this T cell receptor beta chain with a few counts. TCRdb ran MiXCR on the reads and lists one entry per CDR3 protein. The table has about 680,000 distinct CDR3 sequences, 20% to 25% seen once. The sample belongs to a study of T cell repertoires in cytomegalovirus infection. Trimming removed 6 bases from V and 6 bases from J, with 8 bases in between. This CDR3 comprises 12 residues. In germline, CDR1 is ENHRY, CDR2 SYGVKD. The clonotype was recovered from a human donor in good health (CMV status not recorded). Some clones in this sample may be carry-over from other donors' samples. The sample taken for sequencing was CD8+ T cells from PBMCs. This chain links TRBV10-3 with TRBJ2-2, with D maybe TRBD1 (5 bases). The CDR3 loop is CAIRGDPGELFF. The CDR3 DNA is TGTGCCATCAGAGGGGATCCCGGGGAGCTGTTTTTT.